This T cell receptor beta chain was obtained from a study of Graves' ophthalmopathy and Graves' hyperthyroidism. The CDR3 loop spans 17 amino acids. Trimming stripped 10 bases from V and 1 base from J, with 23 bases between. CDR1 is ENHRY, CDR2 SYGVKD, per germline. Active ophthalmopathy (CAS at least 3, NOSPECS at least 4), lasting under 3 months. Amplified material comprised TCR beta CDR3 regions derived from RNA transcripts. The first-round RT-PCR employed HTBI primers together with the Qiagen OneStep RT-PCR kit. A multiplex PCR was then performed as the second round. TCRdb re-called the multiplex PCR reads with MiXCR, one entry per CDR3 protein. The sample records some 750,000 distinct CDR3 sequences, around 40% being singletons.

The receptor's source is an adult man with Graves' ophthalmopathy. This chain links TRBV10-3 with TRBJ1-5, with TRBD1 as a possible D gene (6 bases). What was sequenced was peripheral blood. The DNA of the CDR3 is TGTGCCAGCTCAACAGGACCCAGGGGCTCGAGCAATCAGCCCCAGCATTTT. This translates into CASSTGPRGSSNQPQHF.